The entry below describes one TCR beta chain. The protocol was immunoSEQ multiplex PCR, while the TCRdb copy is restricted to in-frame clones and leaves out a portion. The sample yields hundreds of thousands of clones, 70% to 85% seen once. This specimen comes from a study of blood T cell repertoires in COVID-19. Whole-study context: From the United States, Italy and Spain came samples of acute and convalescent COVID-19.

Per germline, CDR1 SQVTM and CDR2 ANQGSEA. V was clipped by 2 bases and J by 4 bases, with 8 bases between them. The CDR3 runs 13 residues. The sample was peripheral blood. The TCR was taken from a woman aged 40 to 49 with active or convalescent COVID-19. The chain joins TRBV29-1 to TRBJ2-2, with D possibly being TRBD1 (5 bases). CDR3 DNA sequence: TGCAGCGTTGAAACCCAGGGCACCGGGGAGCTGTTTTTT. It specifies CSVETQGTGELFF.